Listed here are 21 T cell receptor beta chains from one sample, sequenced in a study of shared clonotypes between healthy human individuals. The method was immunoSEQ multiplex PCR; TCRdb's version includes in-frame clones alone and lacks a portion of them. The sample yields over 850,000 clones, 75% to 80% seen once. The sequencing input was memory CD4+ T cells from PBMCs. Regarding subset: CD45RA-negative fraction. The source of these receptors is a man between 18 and 29 years old in good health. Some clones in this sample may be carry-over from other donors' samples.

This chain joins TRBV29-1 and TRBJ1-3, with D hard to call. V dropped 6 bases and J dropped 0 bases, with 3 bases sitting between them. The germline gives CDR1 SQVTM, CDR2 ANQGSEA. CDR3 size: 11 residues. The CDR3 reads CSVLSGNTIYF. The CDR3 DNA reads TGCAGCGTCCTCTCTGGAAACACCATATATTTT.

The chain couples TRBV5-1 to TRBJ1-3; D gene uncertain. Trimming pared 0 bases from V and 0 bases from J, leaving 7 bases between. The CDR3 extends over 15 amino acids. CDR1 and CDR2 from the germline V gene are SGHRS and YFSETQ. The CDR3 sequence: CASSLDLFSGNTIYF. CDR3 in DNA: TGCGCCAGCAGCTTGGACCTATTCTCTGGAAACACCATATATTTT.

This chain links TRBV7-3 with TRBJ2-1, with 10 bases identical to TRBD2. J gave up 8 bases and V 2 bases, and 6 bases lay outside the gene matches. CDR1 and CDR2 (germline): SGHTA, FQGTGA. This CDR3 has 15 residues. The CDR3: CASSLQGLAGDEQFF. For the CDR3, the DNA is TGTGCCAGCAGCTTACAGGGGCTAGCGGGGGATGAGCAGTTCTTC.

This chain uses TRBV7-9 with TRBJ2-3; 8 bases are a match to TRBD2. The CDR3 loop spans 14 amino acids. After removal of 5 bases from V and 4 bases from J, the junction contained 5 bases not matched to a gene. Germline assignment: CDR1 SEHNR and CDR2 FQNEAQ (reference sequence). CDR3 loop: CASSDQAGADTQYF. The CDR3 coding sequence is TGTGCCAGCAGCGACCAAGCGGGAGCAGATACGCAGTATTTT.

The CDR3 here is CASSQREIAGVGEQFF. As DNA, the CDR3 is TGCGCCAGCAGCCAAAGGGAAATAGCGGGAGTGGGTGAGCAGTTCTTC. V and J are TRBV4-1 and TRBJ2-1; 9 nucleotides align to TRBD2. CDR3 length equals 16 residues. Looked up from germline, CDR1 is MGHRA and CDR2 is YSYEKL. The ends lost 2 bases at V and 9 bases at J; junction bases unmatched: 11.

This clone was seen ten or more times. The chain links TRBV5-1 to TRBJ1-3; D gene uncertain. CDR1 is SGHRS, CDR2 YFSETQ, per germline. Trimming took 0 bases from V and 0 from J, leaving 22 bases between them. CDR3 length: 20 residues. Written as DNA, the CDR3 is TGCGCCAGCAGCTTGGAGGCCCGCCGGGCACTAAGTTCCTCTGGAAACACCATATATTTT. Protein: CASSLEARRALSSSGNTIYF.

This clone was seen a few times. This rearrangement joins TRBV2 to TRBJ2-2; D is ambiguous. The germline gives CDR1 SNHLY, CDR2 FYNNEI. The CDR3 sequence is 14 residues long. Deletions cut 4 bases from V and 6 bases from J, with 12 bases between. The CDR3 is CASSGEGSAGELFF. Here the CDR3 DNA reads TGTGCCAGCAGTGGGGAAGGGTCGGCCGGGGAGCTGTTTTTT.

The rearrangement joins TRBV28 to TRBJ1-2, with D perhaps TRBD1 (6 bases). Trimming took 7 bases from V and 3 from J, leaving 15 bases between them. Germline V lookup: CDR1 MDHEN, CDR2 SYDVKM. The CDR3 is made up of 14 amino acids. The CDR3, as DNA: TGTGCCAGCACTCTCAGTCAGGGGTACTATGGCTACACCTTC. Protein: CASTLSQGYYGYTF.

The chain couples TRBV9 to TRBJ2-1, with 7 positions matching TRBD2. Losses at the gene ends were 0 bases for V and 5 bases for J; bases not matched to a gene: 2. Germline V gene lookup returns CDR1 SGDLS and CDR2 YYNGEE. The CDR3 runs to 14 residues. CDR3 protein: CASSVGGLNNEQFF. The DNA for the CDR3 is TGTGCCAGCAGCGTAGGGGGACTAAACAATGAGCAGTTCTTC.

J is TRBJ2-1 and V is TRBV5-4; 7 nucleotides agree with TRBD2. Germline V CDR1 and CDR2: SGHNT, YYREEE (reference sequence). CDR3 length: 15 residues. After removal of 0 bases from V and 4 bases from J, the junction contained 4 bases not matched to a gene. In DNA, the CDR3 is TGTGCCAGCAGCTTGGGGGAGGGCCTGTACAATGAGCAGTTCTTC. This sequence encodes CASSLGEGLYNEQFF.

The CDR3 is CASSQTGILPYNEQFF. In nucleotides, the CDR3 is TGCGCCAGCAGCCAAACAGGGATACTGCCCTACAATGAGCAGTTCTTC. The rearrangement uses TRBV4-1 and TRBJ2-1; D is possibly TRBD1 (6 bases). The V gene's germline CDR1 is MGHRA and CDR2 YSYEKL. The CDR3 extends over 16 amino acids. V shed 2 bases and J shed 2 bases, with 13 bases lying between them.

V usage is TRBV4-3 and J usage is TRBJ1-5; 8 nucleotides align to TRBD1. The CDR3 has 16 residues. With 0 bases clipped from V and 7 bases from J, the junction kept 8 bases outside the gene matches. In germline, CDR1 is LGHNA, CDR2 YSLEER. CDR3 amino acids: CASSQEVSGGGQPQHF. In DNA form, the CDR3 reads TGCGCCAGCAGCCAAGAAGTATCAGGGGGCGGCCAGCCCCAGCATTTT.

The rearrangement joins TRBV5-4 to TRBJ1-1; maybe TRBD1 (5 bases). The CDR3 is 14 amino acids. Germline values: CDR1 SGHNT, CDR2 YYREEE (reference sequence). Trimming stripped 0 bases from V and 2 bases from J, with 8 bases between. The CDR3 loop is CASSLAGGNTEAFF. The DNA for the CDR3 is TGTGCCAGCAGCTTGGCCGGGGGAAACACTGAAGCTTTCTTT.

This rearrangement joins TRBV28 to TRBJ2-7, with D unclear. The CDR3 has 11 residues. Germline CDR1 is MDHEN and CDR2 is SYDVKM. V shed 2 bases and J shed 6 bases, with 5 bases lying between them. DNA for the CDR3: TGTGCCAGCAGTTTAAGAAGCGAGCAGTACTTC. Encoded protein: CASSLRSEQYF.

The J gene is TRBJ1-2, the V gene TRBV9; possibly TRBD1 for D (6 bases). V lost 2 bases and J lost 5, with 16 bases in between. Germline V gene sequence: CDR1 SGDLS, CDR2 YYNGEE. This CDR3 spans 15 amino acids. This chain's CDR3 is CASSVLVGTRYGYTF. CDR3 nucleotides: TGTGCCAGCAGCGTTCTCGTCGGGACAAGATATGGCTACACCTTC.

This chain links TRBV2 with TRBJ2-7, with D uncertain. CDR1 is SNHLY and CDR2 is FYNNEI in the germline V gene. The CDR3 is 13 amino acids. V gave up 7 bases and J gave up 2 bases, with 12 bases separating them. CDR3 region: CASKHDQTYEQYF. The CDR3 DNA sequence: TGTGCCAGCAAACACGACCAGACCTACGAGCAGTACTTC.

This clone was counted between two and nine times. The CDR3 DNA sequence: TGTGCCAGCAGCCGACAACTAGCGATGAACGTCGACAATGAGCAGTTCTTC. Protein: CASSRQLAMNVDNEQFF. V and J are TRBV7-9 and TRBJ2-1; 7 nucleotides match TRBD2. The germline gives CDR1 SEHNR, CDR2 FQNEAQ (reference sequence). CDR3 length equals 17 residues. The junction had 15 bases not matched to a gene; V was cut back by 5 bases and J by 5 bases.

The rearrangement links TRBV28 to TRBJ1-5; D ambiguous. V shed 9 bases and J shed 4 bases, with 4 bases lying between them. Germline assignment: CDR1 MDHEN and CDR2 SYDVKM. The length of the CDR3 is 10 residues. CDR3 protein: CARQNQPQHF. As DNA, the CDR3 is TGTGCCAGGCAAAATCAGCCCCAGCATTTT.

The chain is built from TRBV11-2 and TRBJ1-4; D is unclear. The V and J ends lost 7 bases and 9 bases respectively, with 15 bases between them. The CDR3 totals 13 residues. The germline V gene encodes CDR1 SGHAT and CDR2 FQNNGV. DNA for the CDR3: TGTGCCAGCACCCAGAACAGCTCTCAAAAACTGTTTTTT. Residues: CASTQNSSQKLFF. Full variable domain (outside the CDR3, taken from reference TRBV11-2 and TRBJ1-4): EAGVAQSPRYKIIEKRQSVAFWCNPISGHATLYWYQQILGQGPKLLIQFQNNGVVDDSQLPKDRFSAERLKGVDSTLKIQPAKLEDSAVYLCASTQNSSQKLFFGSGTQLSVL.

The rearrangement uses TRBV5-1 and TRBJ1-2; D is undetermined. V gave up 0 bases and J gave up 2 bases, with 5 bases separating them. The CDR3 extends over 13 amino acids. CDR1 and CDR2 (germline): SGHRS, YFSETQ. The CDR3, as DNA: TGCGCCAGCAGCTTGGTAGTAAACTATGGCTACACCTTC. Translated, it gives CASSLVVNYGYTF.

The rearrangement joins TRBV6-6 to TRBJ2-1; D not certain. The CDR3 totals 11 residues. V was clipped by 8 bases and J by 7 bases, with 9 bases between them. Germline V gene data show CDR1 as MNHNY and CDR2 as SVGAGI (reference sequence). CDR3 in amino acids: CASRIRNEQFF. The DNA for the CDR3 is TGTGCCAGCCGGATACGAAATGAGCAGTTCTTC.